The 18 T cell receptor beta chains in this list originate from one sample, sequenced in a study of T cell changes during pregnancy in multiple sclerosis. Only in-frame clones appear in the TCRdb table, and some are missing; sequencing was by immunoSEQ multiplex PCR. The table records over 55,000 clones, 80% to 95% of them present only once. The source was peripheral blood, collected in the first trimester of pregnancy. These receptors originate from a female donor with multiple sclerosis, enrolled in a pregnancy study.

This clone was detected once. The rearrangement links TRBV6-5 to TRBJ2-5, with TRBD1 identical over 8 bases. Germline V gene data show CDR1 as MNHEY and CDR2 as SVGAGI. This CDR3 has 15 residues. Losses at the gene ends were 9 bases for V and 2 bases for J; bases not matched to a gene: 11. The CDR3 DNA is TGTGCCAGTCGCCCCAGACACAGGGGGCAAGAGACCCAGTACTTC. This encodes CASRPRHRGQETQYF.

The chain joins TRBV18 to TRBJ2-7; 11 positions agree with TRBD2. The germline V gene encodes CDR1 KGHSH and CDR2 LQKENI. The CDR3 runs to 17 residues. Unmatched junction bases numbered 8, after V lost 4 bases and J lost 0 bases. CDR3 nucleotides: TGTGCCAGCTCACTTGGGACTAGCGGCCAGAGCTCCTACGAGCAGTACTTC. Encoded protein: CASSLGTSGQSSYEQYF.

The chain employs TRBV11-3 and TRBJ1-1; 9 nucleotides match TRBD1. The J segment lost 4 bases and the V segment lost 0 bases, leaving 6 bases of the junction unmatched. The CDR3 consists of 16 residues. Germline CDR1 SGHNT, CDR2 YENEEA. The DNA for the CDR3 is TGTGCCAGCAGCTTAGAATGGACAGGGGAAGGCACTGAAGCTTTCTTT. Translated, it gives CASSLEWTGEGTEAFF.

This chain connects TRBV5-1 to TRBJ2-1; D is possibly TRBD2 (5 bases). V was shortened by 1 base and J by 3 bases, with 11 bases between the two germline ends. The CDR3 has 15 residues. Germline values: CDR1 SGHRS, CDR2 YFSETQ. CDR3 bases: TGCGCCAGCAGCTTGAGCGTGGGAGACTACAATGAGCAGTTCTTC. Its translation is CASSLSVGDYNEQFF.

The chain combines TRBV6-5 with TRBJ1-4; 7 nucleotides agree with TRBD1. V lost 3 bases, J lost 8 bases, and 9 bases stayed unmatched. From germline, CDR1 is MNHEY and CDR2 SVGAGI. The CDR3 totals 15 residues. The CDR3 here is CASSYEGAFREKLFF. As DNA, the CDR3 is TGTGCCAGCAGTTATGAGGGGGCGTTTCGGGAAAAACTGTTTTTT.

The chain has TRBV2 and TRBJ1-2; D gene uncertain. The CDR3 extends over 13 amino acids. V lost 4 bases to trimming and J lost 5 bases, with 11 bases between them. The germline V gene encodes CDR1 SNHLY and CDR2 FYNNEI. The CDR3 loop is CASSVEGLYGYTF. The CDR3 bases are TGTGCCAGCAGTGTCGAGGGATTATATGGCTACACCTTC.

V is TRBV11-3 and J is TRBJ2-5; D is perhaps TRBD2 (6 bases). Germline V gene data show CDR1 as SGHNT and CDR2 as YENEEA. The CDR3 runs to 14 residues. V was trimmed by 1 base and J by 2 bases, leaving 8 bases between them. CDR3 region: CASSLASGQETQYF. The CDR3 DNA reads as TGTGCCAGCAGCTTAGCCAGCGGGCAAGAGACCCAGTACTTC.

The sample holds a few counts of this clone. CDR3 amino acids: CASSQSPGGGANVLTF. The CDR3 DNA sequence: TGCGCCAGCAGCCAAAGTCCGGGGGGCGGGGCCAACGTCCTGACTTTC. The rearrangement uses TRBV4-3 and TRBJ2-6; perhaps TRBD2 as D (7 bases). With 2 bases removed from V and 4 bases from J, the gap between germline ends came to 12 bases. Germline assignment: CDR1 LGHNA and CDR2 YSLEER. CDR3 size: 16 residues.

V and J are TRBV5-1 and TRBJ2-2; 9 bases match TRBD1. This CDR3 spans 16 amino acids. The V gene's germline CDR1 is SGHRS and CDR2 YFSETQ. V trimming: 4 bases; J trimming: 2 bases; junction bases outside the gene matches: 6. The CDR3 region has the DNA TGCGCCAGCAGCCCGGGACAGGGAGCTAACACCGGGGAGCTGTTTTTT. As protein: CASSPGQGANTGELFF.

The chain couples TRBV5-1 to TRBJ2-7; TRBD1 matches 9 bases. The V and J ends lost 3 bases and 6 bases, in that order; junction bases with no gene match: 1. Germline loops: CDR1 SGHRS, CDR2 YFSETQ. CDR3 length: 12 amino acids. The CDR3 DNA follows: TGCGCCAGCAGCTGGACAGGGGTCGAGCAGTACTTC. Translation gives CASSWTGVEQYF.

The V gene is TRBV12-5, the J gene TRBJ1-5, with a tentative D call TRBD1 (5 bases). CDR1 is LGHNT and CDR2 is FRNRAP in the germline V gene. The V end lost 1 base, the J end lost 5 bases, and 18 bases lay between the germline ends. CDR3 length: 17 residues. CDR3 nucleotide sequence: TGTGCTAGTGGTTTGGACTTGGGGGGAAGTGGACATCAGCCCCAGCATTTT. Translated, it gives CASGLDLGGSGHQPQHF.

V gene TRBV7-2 combines with J gene TRBJ2-7; 7 nucleotides line up with TRBD1. Germline V CDR1 and CDR2: SGHTA, FQGNSA. The ends lost 0 bases at V and 2 bases at J; junction bases unmatched: 4. The CDR3 loop spans 15 amino acids. The CDR3 spells CASSLAIGTAYEQYF. The CDR3 nucleotides read TGTGCCAGCAGCTTAGCGATTGGGACAGCCTACGAGCAGTACTTC.

The rearrangement uses TRBV9 and TRBJ2-3; 7 nucleotides agree with TRBD1. The CDR3 length is 15 residues. The germline V gene has CDR1 SGDLS and CDR2 YYNGEE. J was trimmed by 0 bases and V by 0 bases; bases with no gene match: 1. CDR3 coding DNA: TGTGCCAGCAGCGTAGAGGGGGCGAGCACAGATACGCAGTATTTT. Translating it yields CASSVEGASTDTQYF.

The V and J genes are TRBV6-6 and TRBJ2-7; 9 nucleotides agree with TRBD2. The length of the CDR3 is 14 residues. Germline V gene lookup returns CDR1 MNHNY and CDR2 SVGAGI (reference sequence). Trimming at V came to 8 bases and at J to 7 bases, leaving 12 bases not matched to a gene. CDR3 sequence: CASRKREAQEEQYF. The CDR3 DNA is TGTGCCAGCCGGAAGCGGGAGGCCCAAGAGGAGCAGTACTTC.

The chain is built from TRBV11-3 and TRBJ1-1; 8 bases match TRBD1. Looked up from germline, CDR1 is SGHNT and CDR2 is YENEEA. The CDR3 totals 16 residues. Trimming at V came to 4 bases and at J to 5 bases, leaving 12 bases not matched to a gene. CDR3 DNA: TGTGCCAGCAGCTCAGGATTACAGGGGGGAAGGACTGAAGCTTTCTTT. Translated: CASSSGLQGGRTEAFF.

V is TRBV11-2 and J is TRBJ1-1; D is perhaps TRBD1 (6 bases). Germline CDR1 and CDR2: SGHAT and FQNNGV. CDR3 length equals 14 residues. Trimming cost V 4 bases and J 1 base, with 10 bases left between them. In nucleotides, the CDR3 is TGTGCCAGCAGCTCCAGGGGCCCGAACACTGAAGCTTTCTTT. Protein: CASSSRGPNTEAFF.

Only one count was recorded for this clone. The chain uses TRBV21-1 and TRBJ2-2; the table's D gene call, TRBD2, was not cross checked with the DNA. TRBV21-1 is noted as a pseudogene. This CDR3 spans 16 amino acids. The CDR3 bases are TGTGCCAGCAGCCCCCGGGTTTATACGAACACCGGGGAGCTGTTTTTT. Amino acid sequence: CASSPRVYTNTGELFF.

Only a few counts were recorded for this clone. The chain couples TRBV15 to TRBJ1-4; 8 nucleotides line up with TRBD1. Germline CDR1 is LNHNV and CDR2 is YYDKDF (reference sequence). J lost 7 bases, V lost 1 base, and 5 bases had no gene match. The CDR3 runs to 15 residues. The CDR3 coding sequence is TGTGCCACCAGCAGAGTATCGGGACAGGCTGAAAAACTGTTTTTT. This translates into CATSRVSGQAEKLFF.